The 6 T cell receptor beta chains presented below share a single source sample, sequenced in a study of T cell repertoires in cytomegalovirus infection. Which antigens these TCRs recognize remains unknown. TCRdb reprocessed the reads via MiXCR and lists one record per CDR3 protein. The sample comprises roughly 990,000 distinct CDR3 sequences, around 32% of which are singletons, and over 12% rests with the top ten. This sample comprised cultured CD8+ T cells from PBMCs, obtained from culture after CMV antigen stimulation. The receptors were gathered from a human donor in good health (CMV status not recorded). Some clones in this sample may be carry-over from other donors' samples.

CDR3 region: CASSSQRGGYNEQFF. The CDR3 DNA reads as TGTGCCAGCAGCTCCCAGCGGGGGGGATACAATGAGCAGTTCTTC. The chain employs TRBV7-6 and TRBJ2-1; 10 nucleotides align to TRBD2. The CDR3 covers 15 residues. Looked up from germline, CDR1 is SGHVS and CDR2 is FNYEAQ. V dropped 4 bases and J dropped 4; count of bases not matched to a gene: 4.

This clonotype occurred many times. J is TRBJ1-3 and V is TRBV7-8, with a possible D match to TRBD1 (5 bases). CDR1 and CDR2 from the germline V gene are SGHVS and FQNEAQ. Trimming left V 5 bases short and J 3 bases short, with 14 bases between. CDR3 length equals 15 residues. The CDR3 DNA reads TGTGCCAGCAGCCCAGGGAAAGGAGGTGGAAACACCATATATTTT. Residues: CASSPGKGGGNTIYF.

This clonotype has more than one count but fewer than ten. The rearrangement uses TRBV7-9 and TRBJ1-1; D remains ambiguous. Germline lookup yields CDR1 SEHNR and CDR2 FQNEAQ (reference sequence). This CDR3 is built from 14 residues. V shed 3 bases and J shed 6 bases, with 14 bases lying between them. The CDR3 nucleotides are TGTGCCAGCAGCTTGAGCGGAAATTGGGCTGAAGCTTTCTTT. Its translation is CASSLSGNWAEAFF.

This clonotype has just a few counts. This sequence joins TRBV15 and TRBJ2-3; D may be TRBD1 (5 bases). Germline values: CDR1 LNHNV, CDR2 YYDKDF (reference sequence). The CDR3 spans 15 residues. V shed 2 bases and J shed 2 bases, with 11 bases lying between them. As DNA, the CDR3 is TGTGCCACCAGCAGACCCCCAGGGTACACAGATACGCAGTATTTT. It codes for CATSRPPGYTDTQYF. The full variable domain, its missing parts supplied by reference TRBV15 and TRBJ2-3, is DAMVIQNPRYQVTQFGKPVTLSCSQTLNHNVMYWYQQKSSQAPKLLFHYYDKDFNNEADTPDNFQSRRPNTSFCFLDIRSPGLGDTAMYLCATSRPPGYTDTQYFGPGTRLTVL.

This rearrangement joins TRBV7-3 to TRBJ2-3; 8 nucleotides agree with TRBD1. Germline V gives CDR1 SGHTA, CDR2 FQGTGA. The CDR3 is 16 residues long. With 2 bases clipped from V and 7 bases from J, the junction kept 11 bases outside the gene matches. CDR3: CASSLARSRGQYTQYF. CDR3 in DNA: TGTGCCAGCAGCTTAGCCCGTAGCAGGGGGCAATATACGCAGTATTTT.

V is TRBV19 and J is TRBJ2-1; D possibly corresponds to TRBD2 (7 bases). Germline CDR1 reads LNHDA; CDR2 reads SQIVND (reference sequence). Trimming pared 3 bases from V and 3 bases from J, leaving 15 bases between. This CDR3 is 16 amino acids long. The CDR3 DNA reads TGTGCCAGTAGTATCTACCGGGGGGCCGACTACAATGAGCAGTTCTTC. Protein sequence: CASSIYRGADYNEQFF.